Reported below is one T cell receptor (beta chain). What it binds is unknown. A multiplex PCR was run with 60 Vbeta primers and 13 Jbeta primers. This table comes from immunoSEQ multiplex PCR, and its TCRdb copy is limited to in-frame clones, with some not included. The table lists 120,000 to 150,000 clones, roughly 80% of them singletons. Germline V gene data show CDR1 as MNHEY and CDR2 as SVGAGI. This CDR3 spans 15 amino acids. V was clipped by 8 bases and J by 4 bases; unmatched bases: 13. This sample was taken from a study of cytomegalovirus exposure and HLA in healthy donors. In the study overall: Clustering assigned about four fifths of the roughly 380 genotyped donors to the Caucasian-associated ancestry cluster.

Study results and limitations: The authors listed about 170 TCR beta chains as cytomegalovirus-associated.

Sample: PBMCs. This chain joins TRBV6-5 and TRBJ1-1; 7 positions agree with TRBD1. This TCR was sampled from a middle-aged woman in good health and CMV-seropositive. The CDR3 protein is CASQRAGGEVTEAFF. The CDR3 bases are TGTGCCAGCCAAAGAGCAGGGGGAGAGGTCACTGAAGCTTTCTTT.